This entry lists 8 T cell receptor beta chains sequenced from one sample in a study of blood T cell repertoires in COVID-19. TCRdb's table, derived via immunoSEQ multiplex PCR, lists solely in-frame clones and lacks some. The sample comprises fewer than 150,000 clones, 85% to 90% of which are singletons, and 3.5% to 5.5% rests with the top ten. The sample comprised peripheral blood. These receptors were collected from a woman aged 40 to 49 with acute or convalescent COVID-19.

About this clone: Other nucleotide sequences in the sample specify the same CDR3. This chain joins TRBV30 and TRBJ1-5, with D hard to call. From germline, CDR1 is GTSNPN and CDR2 SVGIG (reference sequence). CDR3 length equals 13 residues. V lost 0 bases and J 3 bases, leaving 6 bases between the germline ends. The CDR3 DNA follows: TGTGCCTGGAGTGTAGACAACAATCAGCCCCAGCATTTT. This codes for CAWSVDNNQPQHF.

The chain employs TRBV3-1 (or the pseudogene TRBV3-2) and TRBJ2-1, with no clear D. Germline V lookup: CDR1 LGHDT, CDR2 YNNKEL (reference sequence). There are 13 residues in the CDR3. Trimming removed 4 bases at V and 9 bases at J, with 13 bases between. CDR3 nucleotides: TGTGCCAGCAGCCCCCATTCCCAATTTGAGCAGTTCTTC. Its protein is CASSPHSQFEQFF.

The chain employs TRBV6-4 and TRBJ2-1, with 8 bases lining up with TRBD2. The V and J ends lost 1 base and 0 bases, in that order; junction bases with no gene match: 5. CDR1 is MRHNA, CDR2 SNTAGT, per germline. The CDR3 contains 17 residues. DNA for the CDR3: TGTGCCAGCAGTGACTTCCCGAGCGGGAGCTCCTACAATGAGCAGTTCTTC. Translation gives CASSDFPSGSSYNEQFF.

The chain employs TRBV5-6 and TRBJ2-5; 7 bases agree with TRBD2. The CDR3 sequence is 19 residues long. The germline V gene has CDR1 SGHDT and CDR2 YYEEEE. J was trimmed by 0 bases and V by 4 bases; bases with no gene match: 18. This CDR3 is CASSQRFSGPNLYQETQYF. For the CDR3, the DNA is TGTGCCAGCAGCCAGAGATTTAGCGGGCCGAATTTGTACCAAGAGACCCAGTACTTC.

V gene TRBV19 combines with J gene TRBJ2-2; TRBD2 matches 13 bases. Germline V gene lookup returns CDR1 LNHDA and CDR2 SQIVND (reference sequence). The CDR3 has 16 residues. After removal of 5 bases from V and 5 bases from J, the junction contained 5 bases not matched to a gene. CDR3 nucleotides: TGTGCCAGTAGTCCTTGGACTAGCGGGGGAACCGGGGAGCTGTTTTTT. This sequence encodes CASSPWTSGGTGELFF. Looking up the rest from reference TRBV19 and TRBJ2-2 gives the full variable domain: DGGITQSPKYLFRKEGQNVTLSCEQNLNHDAMYWYRQDPGQGLRLIYYSQIVNDFQKGDIAEGYSVSREKKESFPLTVTSAQKNPTAFYLCASSPWTSGGTGELFFGEGSRLTVL.

The chain recombines TRBV3-1 (or the pseudogene TRBV3-2) with TRBJ2-2, with 8 bases that match TRBD2. The germline V gene has CDR1 LGHDT and CDR2 YNNKEL (reference sequence). The CDR3 extends over 13 amino acids. The V and J ends lost 4 bases and 5 bases, in that order; junction bases with no gene match: 0. The CDR3 coding sequence is TGTGCCAGCAGCCTAGCGGGAACCGGGGAGCTGTTTTTT. Its protein is CASSLAGTGELFF.

This clone was observed a handful of times. The chain's CDR3 is CASSRAGTRAEQYF. The CDR3 nucleotides are TGTGCCAGCAGTCGCGCCGGGACTCGCGCCGAGCAGTACTTC. The V gene is TRBV28, the J gene TRBJ2-7; maybe TRBD2 (6 bases). V was shortened by 5 bases and J by 6 bases, with 17 bases between the two germline ends. Germline V lookup: CDR1 MDHEN, CDR2 SYDVKM. CDR3 size: 14 residues.

The rearrangement uses TRBV7-2 and TRBJ1-1, with a tentative D call TRBD1 (6 bases). The V gene lost 2 bases and the J gene lost 4 bases, with 8 bases spanning the gap. The CDR3 consists of 13 residues. Germline V lookup: CDR1 SGHTA, CDR2 FQGNSA. The CDR3 DNA reads TGTGCCAGCAGCTTATCGACAGGCACTGAAGCTTTCTTT. Translated: CASSLSTGTEAFF.